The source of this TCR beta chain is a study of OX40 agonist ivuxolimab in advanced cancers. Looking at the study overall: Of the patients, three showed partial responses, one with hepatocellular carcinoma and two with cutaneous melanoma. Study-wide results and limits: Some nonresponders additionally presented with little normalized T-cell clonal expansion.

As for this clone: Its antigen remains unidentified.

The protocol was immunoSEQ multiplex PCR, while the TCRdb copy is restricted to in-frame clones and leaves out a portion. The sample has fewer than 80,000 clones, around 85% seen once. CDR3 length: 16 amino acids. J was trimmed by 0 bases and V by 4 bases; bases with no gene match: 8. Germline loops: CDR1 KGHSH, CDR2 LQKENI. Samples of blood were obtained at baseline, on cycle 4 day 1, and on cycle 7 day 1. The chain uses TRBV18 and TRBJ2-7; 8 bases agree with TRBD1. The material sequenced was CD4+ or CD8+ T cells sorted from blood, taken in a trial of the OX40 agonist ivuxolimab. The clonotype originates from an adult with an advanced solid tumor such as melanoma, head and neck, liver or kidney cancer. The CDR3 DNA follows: TGTGCCAGCTCACGTGGCGACAGGGGCCTCTCCTACGAGCAGTACTTC. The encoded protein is CASSRGDRGLSYEQYF.